This TCR beta chain came from a study of Graves' ophthalmopathy and Graves' hyperthyroidism. Study-wide results and caveats: Thyroid clonotypes that were expanded above 0.001 frequency mostly also appeared in blood. With about 71% sensitivity and approximately 73% specificity, the model predicted ophthalmopathy progression.

This clonotype has a count of ten or more. What it binds is unknown. New diagnoses, under 2 months' duration, and ages 18 to 65 characterized the hyperthyroidism patients. Germline V gene sequence: CDR1 SGHDT, CDR2 YYEEEE. This CDR3 contains 14 residues. Trimming left V 4 bases short and J 4 bases short, with 14 bases between. Amplification of the TCR beta CDR3 regions used RNA transcripts (as template). HTBI-primed RT-PCR formed the first round, and a multiplex PCR formed the second. TCRdb independently ran MiXCR on the multiplex PCR reads; one entry per CDR3 protein. The data show 500,000 to 700,000 distinct CDR3 sequences, about two fifths seen once.

V is TRBV5-6 and J is TRBJ2-5; D gene unclear. The sequenced sample was peripheral blood or thyroid tissue (not recorded which). The TCR comes from an adult man with Graves' hyperthyroidism. For the CDR3, the DNA is TGTGCCAGCAGCACTAAGACCATAGGAGAGACCCAGTACTTC. Translating it yields CASSTKTIGETQYF.